The clone carrying this T cell receptor (beta chain) has a single count. The antigen is unknown. J was trimmed by 2 bases and V by 4 bases; bases with no gene match: 3. This CDR3 region has 14 residues. This entry comes from a study of OX40 agonist ivuxolimab in advanced cancers. In the study overall: Partial responses occurred in three patients (one hepatocellular carcinoma, two cutaneous melanoma).

General study findings and limits: There were, on average, more expanded clones in CD8+ T cells than in CD4+. The CD4+ and CD8+ T cells in the blood had expanded clonally by week 6 at 0.1 to 3.0 mg/kg.

Profiled with immunoSEQ multiplex PCR; TCRdb holds only in-frame clones, not every one. The sample includes almost 20,000 clones, about 90% of them seen just once. The clonotype comes from an adult with an advanced solid tumor such as melanoma, head and neck, liver or kidney cancer. The source was CD4+ or CD8+ T cells sorted from blood, collected in a trial of the OX40 agonist ivuxolimab. The chain uses TRBV23-1 and TRBJ1-2; TRBD1 agrees at 8 bases. TRBV23-1 is an open reading frame, and its role is uncertain. CDR3 nucleotide sequence: TGCGCCAGCAGTCGGACAGGGCAGAACTATGGCTACACCTTC. Translation: CASSRTGQNYGYTF.